This T cell receptor beta chain stems from a study of T cell responses to AZD1222 COVID-19 vaccine. The V gene's germline CDR1 is LNHDA and CDR2 SQIVND (reference sequence). V was clipped by 10 bases and J by 3 bases; unmatched bases: 5. The CDR3 loop spans 13 amino acids. In regard to this clone: Antigen: not known.

The study's findings and limits: Only six AZD1222 recipients tested seropositive at baseline. Donors were largely white British and mainly female; clonal diversity was possibly underestimated. Sampling that yielded the repertoires occurred only after the peak T cell response.

Sequencing used immunoSEQ multiplex PCR; TCRdb keeps in-frame clones, though not all of them. The sample yields over 100,000 clones, roughly 90% seen once. Doses given second, at about 4 or about 12 weeks, were pooled. The TCR was taken from an adult who received the AZD1222 COVID-19 vaccine. Sequencing used peripheral blood, obtained 28 days after the second AZD1222 dose. The chain employs TRBV19 and TRBJ2-5, with TRBD2 identical over 10 bases. CDR3 sequence reads: CATLGLAEETQYF. The CDR3 DNA follows: TGTGCCACCCTCGGACTAGCGGAAGAGACCCAGTACTTC.